The sequence of this TCR beta chain was determined in a study of vaccination effects on CD4 cells after COVID-19. The CDR3 is 15 amino acids. Germline V gene lookup returns CDR1 SGDLS and CDR2 YYNGEE. V was trimmed by 1 base and J by 5 bases, leaving 15 bases between them. Subsequent to a culture period of 10 to 11 days, CD4+ T cells were isolated. Fresh IL-2-containing medium replaced half the medium on days 3 and 7. The repertoire was sequenced with immunoSEQ multiplex PCR; TCRdb's copy has only in-frame clones and lacks some. The data contain tens of thousands of clones, 70% to 80% of them singletons. This clone was seen more than once but under ten times. The antigen is unknown.

The clonotype originates from a human donor who received a COVID-19 vaccine. The rearrangement links TRBV9 to TRBJ2-5; weak D call: TRBD2 (7 bases). This sample comprised CD4+ T cells from PBMCs cultured without peptide, obtained before COVID-19 vaccination. CDR3: CASSVRGGFTETQYF. The CDR3, as DNA: TGTGCCAGCAGCGTAAGGGGGGGTTTTACGGAGACCCAGTACTTC.